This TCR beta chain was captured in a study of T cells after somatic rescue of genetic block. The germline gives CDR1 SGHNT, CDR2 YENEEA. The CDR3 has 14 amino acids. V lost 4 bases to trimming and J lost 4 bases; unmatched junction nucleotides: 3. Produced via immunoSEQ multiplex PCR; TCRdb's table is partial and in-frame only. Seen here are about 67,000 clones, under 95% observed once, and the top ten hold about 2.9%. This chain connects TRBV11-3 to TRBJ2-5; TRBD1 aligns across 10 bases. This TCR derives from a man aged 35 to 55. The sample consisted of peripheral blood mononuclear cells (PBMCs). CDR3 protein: CASSSGTGAETQYF. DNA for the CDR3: TGTGCCAGCAGCTCCGGGACAGGGGCAGAGACCCAGTACTTC.